This T cell receptor beta chain was sequenced for a study of blood T cells in healthy people across ages. Study-level points and caveats: Changes in expanded clonotypes were possibly confounded, as the CMV status of donors was unknown.

Through a sample-barcoded 5' primer and a J-beta primer mix, a second PCR was run for about 6 to 11 cycles. TCRdb re-called the 5' RACE reads with MiXCR, one entry per CDR3 protein. The sample shows about 670,000 distinct CDR3 sequences, approximately 40% of them seen only once. PBMCs numbering at least 6.5 million were isolated per sample. This clonotype was seen a handful of times. As yet, its antigen is unknown. Germline CDR1 SGHTA, CDR2 FQGNSA. The CDR3 consists of 14 residues. Trimming removed 0 bases from V and 2 bases from J, with 8 bases in between. The source material was blood. The rearrangement uses TRBV7-2 and TRBJ2-7; D ambiguous. The TCR sequence derives from a man older than 75 in good health. The CDR3 nucleotides read TGTGCCAGCAGCTTAGCGGCCTGGCCCTACGAGCAGTACTTC. Translating gives CASSLAAWPYEQYF.